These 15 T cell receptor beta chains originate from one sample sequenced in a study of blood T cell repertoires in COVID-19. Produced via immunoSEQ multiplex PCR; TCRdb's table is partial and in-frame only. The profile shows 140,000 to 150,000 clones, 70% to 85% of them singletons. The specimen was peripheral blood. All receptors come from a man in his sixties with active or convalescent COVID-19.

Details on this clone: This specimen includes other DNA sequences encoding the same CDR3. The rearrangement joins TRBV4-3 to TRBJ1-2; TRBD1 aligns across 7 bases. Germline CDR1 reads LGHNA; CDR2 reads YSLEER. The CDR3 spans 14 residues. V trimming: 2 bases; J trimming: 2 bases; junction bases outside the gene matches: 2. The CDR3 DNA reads TGCGCCAGCAGCCAATACAGGGGAAACTATGGCTACACCTTC. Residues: CASSQYRGNYGYTF.

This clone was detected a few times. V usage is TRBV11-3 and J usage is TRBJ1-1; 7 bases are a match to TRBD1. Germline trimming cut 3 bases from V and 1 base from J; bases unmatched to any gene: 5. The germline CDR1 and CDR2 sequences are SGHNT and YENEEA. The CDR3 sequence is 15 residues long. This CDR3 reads CASSLVRQGNTEAFF. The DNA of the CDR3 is TGTGCCAGCAGCTTGGTCCGACAGGGGAACACTGAAGCTTTCTTT.

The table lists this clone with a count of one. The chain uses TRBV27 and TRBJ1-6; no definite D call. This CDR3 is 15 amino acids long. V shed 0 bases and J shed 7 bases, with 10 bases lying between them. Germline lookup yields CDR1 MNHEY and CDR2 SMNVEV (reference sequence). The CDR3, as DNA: TGTGCCAGCAGTTTATCACGCTTGGCAAATTCACCCCTCCACTTT. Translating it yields CASSLSRLANSPLHF.

CDR3 coding DNA: TGCAGCGTTAGCCAGGGGGCTGGTGAAAAACTGTTTTTT. Amino acid sequence: CSVSQGAGEKLFF. The rearrangement links TRBV29-1 to TRBJ1-4; the match to TRBD1 covers 8 bases. The CDR3 sequence is 13 residues long. V dropped 5 bases and J dropped 7; count of bases not matched to a gene: 6. Germline CDR1 reads SQVTM; CDR2 reads ANQGSEA.

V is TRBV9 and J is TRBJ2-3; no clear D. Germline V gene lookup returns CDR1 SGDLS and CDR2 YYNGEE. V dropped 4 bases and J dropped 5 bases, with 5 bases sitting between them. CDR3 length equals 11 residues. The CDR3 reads CASSRGDTQYF. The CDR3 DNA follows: TGTGCCAGCAGCCGCGGAGATACGCAGTATTTT.

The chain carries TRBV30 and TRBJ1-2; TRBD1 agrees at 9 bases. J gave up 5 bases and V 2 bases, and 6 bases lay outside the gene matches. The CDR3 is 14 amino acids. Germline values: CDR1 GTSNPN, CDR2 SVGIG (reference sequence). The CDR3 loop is CAWSRQGEGYGYTF. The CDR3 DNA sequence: TGTGCCTGGAGTAGACAGGGGGAAGGTTATGGCTACACCTTC.

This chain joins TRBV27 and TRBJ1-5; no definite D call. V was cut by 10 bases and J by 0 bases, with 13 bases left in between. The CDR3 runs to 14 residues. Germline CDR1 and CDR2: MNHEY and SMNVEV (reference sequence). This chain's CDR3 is CATSRTYSNQPQHF. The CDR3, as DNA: TGTGCCACCTCAAGGACTTATAGCAATCAGCCCCAGCATTTT.

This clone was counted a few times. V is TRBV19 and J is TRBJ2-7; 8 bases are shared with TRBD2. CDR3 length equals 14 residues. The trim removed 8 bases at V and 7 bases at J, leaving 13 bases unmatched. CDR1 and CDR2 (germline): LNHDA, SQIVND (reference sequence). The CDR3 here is CASESGGRGREQYF. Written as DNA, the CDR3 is TGTGCCAGTGAGAGCGGGGGACGCGGGCGGGAGCAGTACTTC.

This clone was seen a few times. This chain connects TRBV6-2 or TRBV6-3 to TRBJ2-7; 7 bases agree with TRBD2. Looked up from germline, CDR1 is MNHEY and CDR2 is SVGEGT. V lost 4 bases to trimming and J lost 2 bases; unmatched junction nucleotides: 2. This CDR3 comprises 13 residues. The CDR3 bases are TGTGCCAGCAGTTTGAGCGGGGCCTACGAGCAGTACGTC. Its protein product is CASSLSGAYEQYV.

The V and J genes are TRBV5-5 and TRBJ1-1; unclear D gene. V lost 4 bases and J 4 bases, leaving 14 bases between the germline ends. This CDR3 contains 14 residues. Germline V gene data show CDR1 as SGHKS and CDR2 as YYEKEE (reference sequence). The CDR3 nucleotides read TGTGCCAGCAGCCGGTATCCTAAATCCACTGAAGCTTTCTTT. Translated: CASSRYPKSTEAFF.

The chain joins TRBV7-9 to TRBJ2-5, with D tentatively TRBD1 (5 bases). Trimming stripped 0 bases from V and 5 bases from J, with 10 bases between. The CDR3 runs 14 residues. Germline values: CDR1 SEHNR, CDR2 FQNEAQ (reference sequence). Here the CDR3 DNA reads TGTGCCAGCAGCTTAGCTGCAGGGATGGAGACCCAGTACTTC. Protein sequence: CASSLAAGMETQYF.

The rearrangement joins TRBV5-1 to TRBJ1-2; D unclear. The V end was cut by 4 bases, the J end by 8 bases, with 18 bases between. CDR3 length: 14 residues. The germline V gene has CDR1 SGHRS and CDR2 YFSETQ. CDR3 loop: CASSASGGPPGYTF. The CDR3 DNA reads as TGCGCCAGCAGCGCCTCGGGAGGGCCACCCGGCTACACCTTC.

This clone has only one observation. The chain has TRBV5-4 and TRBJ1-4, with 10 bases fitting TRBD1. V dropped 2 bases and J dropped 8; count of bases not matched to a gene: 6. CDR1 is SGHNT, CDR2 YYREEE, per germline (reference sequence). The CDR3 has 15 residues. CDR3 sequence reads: CASSLPGQGYEKLFF. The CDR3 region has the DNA TGTGCCAGCAGCTTACCGGGACAGGGGTACGAAAAACTGTTTTTT.

CDR3 sequence: CASSQDRASGGVSLDTQYF. The CDR3 DNA is TGCGCCAGCAGCCAAGATCGGGCTAGCGGGGGGGTTTCCCTAGATACGCAGTATTTT. This rearrangement joins TRBV4-3 to TRBJ2-3, with 12 bases fitting TRBD2. The CDR3 contains 19 residues. Trimming removed 0 bases from V and 5 bases from J; junction bases left unmatched: 12. Germline V gene lookup returns CDR1 LGHNA and CDR2 YSLEER.

The CDR3 region has the DNA TGCAGTGCTAGTTCCCTCGACGGGGCGGGGGATACGCAGTATTTT. This sequence encodes CSASSLDGAGDTQYF. V usage is TRBV20-1 and J usage is TRBJ2-3, with D tentatively TRBD2 (6 bases). Germline CDR1 and CDR2: DFQATT and SNEGSKA (reference sequence). Trimming stripped 3 bases from V and 6 bases from J, with 19 bases between. CDR3 length: 15 amino acids.